These T cell receptor beta chains were read from a single sample in a study of Ad26.COV2.S vaccination and SARS-CoV-2 variants. Using immunoSEQ multiplex PCR, the repertoire was profiled, and TCRdb retains in-frame clones only, with some absent. The data contain around 270,000 clones, roughly 85% of them seen just once; the ten biggest clones take up roughly 3%. Sample: peripheral blood, taken in a trial of Ad26.COV2.S vaccine versus placebo. All receptors derive from a person between 18 and 65 years old who received the Ad26.COV2.S COVID-19 vaccine or a placebo. Each CDR3 is given with its conserved first and last residue. D genes are given only for firm matches. The size entry is marked missing in some rows and otherwise reads once, few, many or a size class.

>TRBD1|TRBJ1-5|NA|TRBV30
TGTGCCTGGAGTGTTGGGACAGGAACCAATCAGCCCCAGCATTTT
CAWSVGTGTNQPQHF
>TRBD1|TRBJ2-1|NA|TRBV13
TGTGCCAGCAGCTTTGGACAGGGGGCCTACAATGAGCAGTTCTTC
CASSFGQGAYNEQFF
>TRBD1|TRBJ1-4|NA|TRBV7-8
TGTGCCAGCAGCCTCGGGACAGGGAGGGAAAAACTGTTTTTT
CASSLGTGREKLFF
>TRBD1|TRBJ1-5|NA|TRBV5-5
TGTGCCAGCAGCGGGACAGGGAATAGCAATCAGCCCCAGCATTTT
CASSGTGNSNQPQHF
>NA|TRBJ2-6|NA|TRBV4-3
TGCGCCAGCAGCCAGGAGCCGAACTCTGGGGCCAACGTCCTGACTTTC
CASSQEPNSGANVLTF
>NA|TRBJ2-5|NA|TRBV5-8
TGTGCCAGCAGCTTTGGGGGACAAAGGGAGACCCAGTACTTC
CASSFGGQRETQYF
>TRBD1|TRBJ2-3|NA|TRBV2
TGTGCCAGCAGTGCCGGGACAGACAACACAGATACGCAGTATTTT
CASSAGTDNTDTQYF
>NA|TRBJ1-3|once|TRBV12-3/TRBV12-4
TGTGCCAGCGGCAGGACTGGAAACACCATATATTTT
CASGRTGNTIYF
>NA|TRBJ2-7|few|TRBV25-1
TGTGCCAGCAGTGAGGGTTACGAGCAGTACTTC
CASSEGYEQYF
>NA|TRBJ1-1|NA|TRBV7-2
TGTGCCAGCAGCATACAGGGACGGAACACTGAAGCTTTCTTT
CASSIQGRNTEAFF
>NA|TRBJ2-7|NA|TRBV27
TGTGCCAGCAGTTTCCTGGGCTCCTACGAGCAGTACTTC
CASSFLGSYEQYF
>TRBD2|TRBJ2-7|NA|TRBV19
TGTGCCAGTCATGGGCTGGGGGTAGCGGGCGAGCAGTACTTC
CASHGLGVAGEQYF
>TRBD1|TRBJ1-2|NA|TRBV29-1
TGCAGCGCTATACAGGGGGCTGGGTATGGCTACACCTTC
CSAIQGAGYGYTF
>NA|TRBJ1-5|few|TRBV2
TGTGCCAGCAGTGGGGGGACACTTAGCAATCAGCCCCAGCATTTT
CASSGGTLSNQPQHF
>NA|TRBJ2-1|NA|TRBV12-1
TGTGCCAGCAGCTTTGGCCCTAACAATGAGCAGTTCTTC
CASSFGPNNEQFF
>TRBD2|TRBJ2-1|NA|TRBV11-2
TGTGCCAGCAGCTCCCATCTAGCGGGAGGGCAGTTCTTC
CASSSHLAGGQFF
>NA|TRBJ1-1|NA|TRBV6-5
TGTGCCAGCAGTTACTCGGAGGATATGAACACTGAAGCTTTCTTT
CASSYSEDMNTEAFF
>NA|TRBJ2-3|NA|TRBV6-5
TGTGCCAGCCATGAGTCGGATACGCAGTATTTT
CASHESDTQYF
>TRBD2|TRBJ2-2|NA|TRBV6-4
TGTGCCAGCAGTGACTCCACTAGCGGGAGGTCGGGCACCGGGGAGCTGTTTTTT
CASSDSTSGRSGTGELFF
>TRBD2|TRBJ2-5|NA|TRBV30
TGTGCCTCGAGCGGGGGCTTACAAGAGACCCAGTACTTC
CASSGGLQETQYF
>TRBD1|TRBJ1-2|NA|TRBV2
TGTGCCAGCAGTGCAGCCGGGACAGTCTATGGCTACACCTTC
CASSAAGTVYGYTF
>NA|TRBJ1-2|NA|TRBV7-3
TGTGCCAGCAGCCCCCGAGGGGTTGACGGCTACACCTTC
CASSPRGVDGYTF
>NA|TRBJ2-1|few|TRBV6-2/TRBV6-3
TGTGCCAGCAGTTACCCGGGATGGGCCTACAATGAGCAGTTCTTC
CASSYPGWAYNEQFF
>TRBD1|TRBJ1-2|NA|TRBV5-1
TGCGCCAGCGGACCGGGACAGGGGTATGGCTACACCTTC
CASGPGQGYGYTF
>NA|TRBJ1-5|few|TRBV30
TGTGCCTGGAGTGTCCCGACCGCATTCGGGCAGCCCCAGCATTTT
CAWSVPTAFGQPQHF
>NA|TRBJ2-1|NA|TRBV4-2
TGTGCCAGCAGCCAAGTCCTGGGGGACTACAATGAGCAGTTCTTC
CASSQVLGDYNEQFF
>NA|TRBJ1-5|NA|TRBV19
TGTGCCAGTAGTTCGGGGTTAGGGGGTGACAATCAGCCCCAGCATTTT
CASSSGLGGDNQPQHF
>NA|TRBJ2-2|NA|TRBV5-1
TGCGCCAGCAAAGCTAGCGCCGGGGAGCTGTTTTTT
CASKASAGELFF
>NA|TRBJ2-2|NA|TRBV19
TGTGCCAGTAGTGCCCCCCGAGGACAGACGAACACCGGGGAGCTGTTTTTT
CASSAPRGQTNTGELFF